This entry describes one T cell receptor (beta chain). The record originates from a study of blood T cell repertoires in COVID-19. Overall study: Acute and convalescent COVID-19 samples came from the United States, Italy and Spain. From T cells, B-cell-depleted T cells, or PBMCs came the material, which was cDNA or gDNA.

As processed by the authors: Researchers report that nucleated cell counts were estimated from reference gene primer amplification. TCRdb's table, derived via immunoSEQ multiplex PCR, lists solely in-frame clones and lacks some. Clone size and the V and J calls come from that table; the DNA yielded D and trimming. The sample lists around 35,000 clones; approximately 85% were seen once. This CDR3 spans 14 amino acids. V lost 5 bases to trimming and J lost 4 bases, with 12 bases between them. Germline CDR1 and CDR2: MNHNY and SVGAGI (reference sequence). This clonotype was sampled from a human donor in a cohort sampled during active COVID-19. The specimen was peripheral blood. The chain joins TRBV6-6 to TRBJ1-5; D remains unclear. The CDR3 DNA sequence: TGTGCCAGCAGTCTAACAGACACAAATCAGCCCCAGCATTTT. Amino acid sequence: CASSLTDTNQPQHF.